Shown below are 28 T cell receptor beta chains from a single sample sequenced in a study of PD-L1 blockade in urothelial cancer. Time point specified: peripheral blood 6 weeks after treatment start. Libraries were prepared by immunoSEQ multiplex PCR; TCRdb keeps only in-frame clonotypes and omits some of them. Of about 90,000 clones listed, around 78% are singletons. The input for sequencing was PBMCs, taken around atezolizumab (anti-PD-L1) treatment. The receptor set was obtained from a man aged 65 to 85 with urothelial cancer.

The rearrangement links TRBV10-3 to TRBJ2-3; 9 bases align to TRBD2. The J segment lost 5 bases and the V segment lost 5 bases, leaving 11 bases of the junction unmatched. Germline values: CDR1 ENHRY, CDR2 SYGVKD. The CDR3 loop spans 16 amino acids. CDR3 sequence: CAISRTLAGTGDTQYF. The CDR3 region has the DNA TGTGCCATCAGTAGAACTCTAGCGGGAACGGGAGATACGCAGTATTTT.

The rearrangement links TRBV10-3 to TRBJ2-1; TRBD1 agrees at 9 bases. Looked up from germline, CDR1 is ENHRY and CDR2 is SYGVKD. The trim removed 8 bases at V and 6 bases at J, leaving 2 bases unmatched. The CDR3 runs 12 residues. This CDR3 reads CAIGTGLNEQFF. For the CDR3, the DNA is TGTGCCATCGGGACAGGGCTCAATGAGCAGTTCTTC.

The genes are TRBV7-9 and TRBJ1-3; TRBD1 matches at 7 bases. Germline CDR1 is SEHNR and CDR2 is FQNEAQ (reference sequence). The CDR3 loop spans 14 amino acids. Trimming removed 5 bases from V and 4 bases from J; junction bases left unmatched: 5. The CDR3 reads CASSLPTGGNTIYF. The CDR3 DNA reads TGTGCCAGCAGCCTTCCGACAGGGGGAAACACCATATATTTT.

This clone occurred a few times. The chain links TRBV2 to TRBJ2-4; 13 bases are a match to TRBD2. Germline V CDR1 and CDR2: SNHLY, FYNNEI. Unmatched junction bases numbered 9, after V lost 6 bases and J lost 1 base. The CDR3 loop spans 18 amino acids. CDR3 coding DNA: TGTGCCAGCAGCGCCGTCCGGACTAGCGGGGGTGCCAAAAACATTCAGTACTTC. This sequence encodes CASSAVRTSGGAKNIQYF. The variable domain in full, with the rest retrieved from reference TRBV2 and TRBJ2-4, is EPEVTQTPSHQVTQMGQEVILRCVPISNHLYFYWYRQILGQKVEFLVSFYNNEISEKSEIFDDQFSVERPDGSNFTLKIRSTKLEDSAMYFCASSAVRTSGGAKNIQYFGAGTRLSVL.

This clone came up once. The V and J genes are TRBV6-1 and TRBJ1-1; TRBD1 matches at 7 bases. This CDR3 has 14 residues. Losses at the gene ends were 6 bases for V and 0 bases for J; bases not matched to a gene: 4. From germline, CDR1 is MNHNS and CDR2 SASEGT. The DNA for the CDR3 is TGTGCCAGCAGAGCCGGGACAGTGAACACTGAAGCTTTCTTT. The encoded protein is CASRAGTVNTEAFF.

The V call is TRBV7-6, the J call TRBJ2-1, with D perhaps matching TRBD1 (6 bases). The CDR3 extends over 17 amino acids. The germline V gene encodes CDR1 SGHVS and CDR2 FNYEAQ. V was cut by 3 bases and J by 4 bases, with 19 bases left in between. The CDR3 region has the DNA TGTGCCAGCAGCTTCCGACCTGACAGGTTGGGTTACAATGAGCAGTTCTTC. Translating it yields CASSFRPDRLGYNEQFF.

This clone has only a few counts. This chain connects TRBV29-1 to TRBJ1-2, with a tentative D call TRBD1 (6 bases). V lost 2 bases, J lost 7 bases, and 11 bases lay in between. The germline gives CDR1 SQVTM, CDR2 ANQGSEA. The CDR3 runs 12 residues. The CDR3 protein is CSVETGMRGYTF. DNA for the CDR3: TGCAGCGTTGAAACAGGGATGCGTGGCTACACCTTC.

The J gene is TRBJ2-7, the V gene TRBV5-1; 11 bases match TRBD1. CDR1 and CDR2 (germline): SGHRS, YFSETQ. J lost 5 bases, V lost 1 base, and 8 bases had no gene match. The CDR3 is 16 residues long. The CDR3 loop is CASSLLVGTGGNEQYF. The CDR3 coding sequence is TGCGCCAGCAGCTTGTTAGTCGGGACAGGGGGTAACGAGCAGTACTTC.

The chain uses TRBV5-4 and TRBJ1-2; 8 positions match TRBD1. The CDR3 contains 15 residues. Losses at the gene ends were 0 bases for V and 2 bases for J; bases not matched to a gene: 3. Germline V lookup: CDR1 SGHNT, CDR2 YYREEE (reference sequence). The CDR3 loop reads CASSLDSGGNYGYTF. CDR3 sequence (DNA): TGTGCCAGCAGCTTGGATTCAGGGGGCAACTATGGCTACACCTTC.

The gene calls are TRBV19 and TRBJ2-1; 12 nucleotides align to TRBD2. This CDR3 has 20 residues. Germline-derived CDR1 and CDR2 are LNHDA and SQIVND (reference sequence). Germline trimming cut 1 base from V and 4 bases from J; bases unmatched to any gene: 14. Written as DNA, the CDR3 is TGTGCCAGTAGTATAGGACGTGGTCTAGCGGGGGGGCCTAGGTACAATGAGCAGTTCTTC. It is translated as CASSIGRGLAGGPRYNEQFF.

The V call is TRBV12-5, the J call TRBJ2-2; 14 bases fit TRBD2. With V trimmed by 6 bases and J by 8 bases, 8 bases remained unmatched. The CDR3 is made up of 16 amino acids. Germline CDR1 is LGHNT and CDR2 is FRNRAP. CDR3: CASGLGTSGSRGELFF. As DNA, the CDR3 is TGTGCTAGTGGCCTGGGGACTAGCGGGAGCAGGGGGGAGCTGTTTTTT.

The J gene is TRBJ2-7, the V gene TRBV12-5; D is possibly TRBD2 (5 bases). Trimming removed 6 bases at V and 6 bases at J, with 18 bases between. The CDR3 has 14 amino acids. CDR1 and CDR2 from the germline V gene are LGHNT and FRNRAP. CDR3 sequence reads: CASGGIGVVSEQYF. DNA of the CDR3: TGTGCTAGTGGGGGCATCGGGGTCGTGAGCGAGCAGTACTTC.

V usage is TRBV19 and J usage is TRBJ2-7, with a weak D call TRBD1 (5 bases). V lost 4 bases to trimming and J lost 1 base, with 11 bases between them. The length of the CDR3 is 14 residues. Germline V gene lookup returns CDR1 LNHDA and CDR2 SQIVND (reference sequence). CDR3 sequence: CASSKSQGSYEQYF. The DNA for the CDR3 is TGTGCCAGTAGTAAGTCCCAGGGATCCTACGAGCAGTACTTC.

CDR3 region: CASSLGSEATEAFF. The CDR3 DNA reads as TGTGCCAGCAGCTTAGGGTCCGAAGCCACTGAAGCTTTCTTT. This chain joins TRBV7-6 and TRBJ1-1; no reliable D call. V lost 1 base, J lost 4 bases, and 10 bases lay in between. CDR1 SGHVS and CDR2 FNYEAQ come from the germline V gene. This CDR3 contains 14 residues.

Turning to this clone: The junction departs from germline at one end; a sequencing error may be responsible. The V gene is TRBV19, the J gene TRBJ2-3; D possibly corresponds to TRBD2 (6 bases). Looked up from germline, CDR1 is LNHDA and CDR2 is SQIVND (reference sequence). This CDR3 region has 15 residues. This chain's CDR3 is CVSSIGGRSTDTQYF. In nucleotides, the CDR3 is TGTGTCAGTAGTATAGGTGGGAGGTCCACAGATACGCAGTATTTT.

V and J are TRBV6-4 and TRBJ2-3; D possibly corresponds to TRBD1 (6 bases). V lost 0 bases and J 1 base, leaving 8 bases between the germline ends. Germline lookup yields CDR1 MRHNA and CDR2 SNTAGT. The CDR3 sequence is 15 residues long. The CDR3 sequence is CASSDSSGGTDTQYF. In nucleotides, the CDR3 is TGTGCCAGCAGTGACTCGTCAGGGGGCACAGATACGCAGTATTTT.

The chain uses TRBV6-4 and TRBJ1-4, with 8 bases lining up with TRBD1. Germline CDR1 MRHNA, CDR2 SNTAGT. The CDR3 covers 15 residues. V gave up 8 bases and J gave up 7 bases; unmatched junction bases: 12. CDR3 coding DNA: TGTGCCAGCCAGACAGGGGCCGCCGTCGGTGAAAAACTGTTTTTT. Protein: CASQTGAAVGEKLFF.

Turning to this clone: This specimen includes other DNA sequences encoding the same CDR3. The chain recombines TRBV6-1 with TRBJ1-3, with D perhaps TRBD1 (5 bases). The CDR3 covers 15 residues. Looked up from germline, CDR1 is MNHNS and CDR2 is SASEGT. Trimming removed 6 bases from V and 0 bases from J, with 12 bases in between. As DNA, the CDR3 is TGTGCCAGCAGGGTTGGCGGGACCTCTGGAAACACCATATATTTT. Protein product: CASRVGGTSGNTIYF.

The rearrangement joins TRBV29-1 to TRBJ1-2, with 8 positions matching TRBD1. The V segment lost 5 bases and the J segment 6 bases; nucleotides outside the gene matches: 5. Looked up from germline, CDR1 is SQVTM and CDR2 is ANQGSEA. The CDR3 contains 12 residues. Written as DNA, the CDR3 is TGCAGCGTTCGGACAGGGCAGGATGGCTACACCTTC. This translates into CSVRTGQDGYTF.

The chain has TRBV6-1 and TRBJ2-2; D remains ambiguous. CDR1 is MNHNS and CDR2 is SASEGT in the germline V gene. V lost 5 bases to trimming and J lost 2 bases, with 9 bases between them. This CDR3 contains 14 residues. Here the CDR3 DNA reads TGTGCCAGCAGTCGTGACTCTAACACCGGGGAGCTGTTTTTT. It yields the protein CASSRDSNTGELFF.

As concerns this clone: The sample contains more than one DNA sequence encoding this CDR3. This chain joins TRBV6-5 and TRBJ2-2, with D perhaps TRBD2 (6 bases). Germline loops: CDR1 MNHEY, CDR2 SVGAGI. Trimming removed 0 bases from V and 2 bases from J, with 7 bases in between. This CDR3 is 15 amino acids long. CDR3 DNA: TGTGCCAGCAGTTACTCGCGGGGCAACACCGGGGAGCTGTTTTTT. It translates to CASSYSRGNTGELFF.

This clone was found a few times. The chain combines TRBV2 with TRBJ2-2; 8 nucleotides line up with TRBD2. The germline CDR1 and CDR2 sequences are SNHLY and FYNNEI. J lost 5 bases, V lost 2 bases, and 10 bases had no gene match. CDR3 size: 17 residues. The chain's CDR3 is CASSEKRETRGTGELFF. The CDR3, as DNA: TGTGCCAGCAGTGAAAAGCGGGAGACCCGAGGGACCGGGGAGCTGTTTTTT.

This clone was found once. This sequence joins TRBV28 and TRBJ1-1; D call uncertain. V was pared by 4 bases and J by 6 bases, with 12 bases between. This CDR3 has 13 residues. Germline CDR1 MDHEN, CDR2 SYDVKM. CDR3 protein: CASSSPARSEAFF. The CDR3 DNA sequence: TGTGCCAGCAGTTCCCCGGCGAGGTCTGAAGCTTTCTTT.

The rearrangement links TRBV29-1 to TRBJ1-2; tentative D call: TRBD1 (5 bases). The CDR3 spans 14 residues. Trimming removed 1 base from V and 1 base from J, with 10 bases in between. The germline CDR1 and CDR2 sequences are SQVTM and ANQGSEA. The CDR3 DNA reads as TGCAGCGTTGAAGGTTCAGGGCGTAACTATGGCTACACCTTC. This gives the protein CSVEGSGRNYGYTF.

Notes on this clone: In this CDR3 the conserved last residue, phenylalanine or tryptophan, is missing, so a read error is likely. The DNA is left out, because the CDR3 cannot be placed on it with certainty; the CDR3 is given as TCRdb lists it. The chain has TRBV29-1 and TRBJ2-7; the table's D gene call, TRBD1, was not cross checked with the DNA. The CDR3 adds up to 12 amino acids, both ends counted. Germline CDR1 and CDR2: SQVTM and ANQGSEA. CDR3 loop: CSIQGPPGSNYI.

The chain uses TRBV5-6 and TRBJ1-5; D is undetermined. Germline lookup yields CDR1 SGHDT and CDR2 YYEEEE. Trimming took 0 bases from V and 4 from J, leaving 5 bases between them. The length of the CDR3 is 13 residues. CDR3 sequence reads: CASSLAGNQPQHF. In nucleotides, the CDR3 is TGTGCCAGCAGCTTGGCAGGTAATCAGCCCCAGCATTTT. Full variable domain (outside the CDR3, taken from reference TRBV5-6 and TRBJ1-5): DAGVTQSPTHLIKTRGQQVTLRCSPKSGHDTVSWYQQALGQGPQFIFQYYEEEERQRGNFPDRFSGHQFPNYSSELNVNALLLGDSALYLCASSLAGNQPQHFGDGTRLSIL.

This clone was seen a single time. This chain connects TRBV5-5 to TRBJ1-5, with TRBD1 as a possible D gene (6 bases). This CDR3 contains 15 residues. CDR1 is SGHKS and CDR2 is YYEKEE in the germline V gene (reference sequence). The V gene lost 2 bases and the J gene lost 4 bases, with 13 bases spanning the gap. The CDR3 nucleotides read TGTGCCAGCAGCTTTACCAGGGGAGGGAATCAGCCCCAGCATTTT. Encoded protein: CASSFTRGGNQPQHF.

This clone showed up just a few times. This chain uses TRBV5-1 with TRBJ2-2; tentative D call: TRBD2 (5 bases). V was shortened by 4 bases and J by 2 bases, with 15 bases between the two germline ends. This CDR3 spans 16 amino acids. CDR1 and CDR2 from the germline V gene are SGHRS and YFSETQ. The CDR3 DNA is TGCGCCAGCAGCCGATATCACGGGGAAAACACCGGGGAGCTGTTTTTT. Translated, it gives CASSRYHGENTGELFF.